This T cell receptor beta chain was recorded in a study of monozygotic twins with inflammatory bowel disease. Study results and caveats: Repertoire likeness was no different across concordant and discordant twins, perhaps owing to restricted power. IBD patients showed reduced TCRbeta diversity (inverse Simpson) versus healthy co-twins.

The length of the CDR3 is 14 residues. CDR1 is MNHNY and CDR2 is SVGAGI in the germline V gene (reference sequence). After re-calling the 5' RACE reads, TCRdb lists one entry per CDR3 protein, DNA absent. Its listing shows 330,000 or so distinct CDR3 sequences. Of note for this clonotype: No antigen is known for it.

The specimen sequenced was blood. The rearrangement links TRBV6-6 to TRBJ2-5; the D call of TRBD1 rests on TCRdb alone, since no DNA is present to check it. The TCR originated in a human donor with ulcerative colitis or Crohn's disease, or a healthy co-twin of an affected twin (not recorded which). CDR3 protein: CASRRHGVGETQYF.